One and the same sample provided the 14 T cell receptor beta chains below, sequenced in a study of technical replicates of blood from a handful of donors. TCRdb's table, derived via immunoSEQ multiplex PCR, lists solely in-frame clones and lacks some. Of 65,000 to 85,000 clones in the sample, 94% are singletons; the top ten hold approximately 0.4%. Sequenced: T cells isolated from PBMCs. The receptors here all came from a human donor in good health.

This chain joins TRBV5-1 and TRBJ2-3, with D possibly TRBD1 on 8 matching bases. Germline CDR1 is SGHRS and CDR2 is YFSETQ. The CDR3 contains 14 residues. Trimming shortened V by 4 bases and J by 5 bases, and 14 bases separated the two germline ends. DNA for the CDR3: TGCGCCAGCAGCCCGGACAGGGAGGGAGATACGCAGTATTTT. It specifies CASSPDREGDTQYF.

The J gene is TRBJ2-3, the V gene TRBV6-1; 7 nucleotides line up with TRBD2. This CDR3 has 15 amino acids. Trimming cost V 4 bases and J 2 bases; bases outside gene matches: 6. Germline CDR1 MNHNS, CDR2 SASEGT. This chain's CDR3 is CASSGLAVHTDTQYF. CDR3 nucleotide sequence: TGTGCCAGCAGTGGGCTAGCGGTGCACACAGATACGCAGTATTTT.

The chain combines TRBV9 with TRBJ2-7; 13 bases are a match to TRBD2. With 4 bases clipped from V and 6 bases from J, the junction kept 7 bases outside the gene matches. The germline CDR1 and CDR2 sequences are SGDLS and YYNGEE. The CDR3 is made up of 15 amino acids. In nucleotides, the CDR3 is TGTGCCAGCAGCCCCACCGGGACTAGCGGGACCGAGCAGTACTTC. Its protein product is CASSPTGTSGTEQYF.

The chain combines TRBV27 with TRBJ2-3, with D perhaps matching TRBD1 (6 bases). V lost 2 bases to trimming and J lost 5 bases, with 8 bases between them. CDR1 and CDR2 (germline): MNHEY, SMNVEV (reference sequence). The CDR3 is 13 residues long. Here the CDR3 DNA reads TGTGCCAGCAGTTTAGAAGGGGGAGATACGCAGTATTTT. Its translation: CASSLEGGDTQYF.

This sequence joins TRBV28 and TRBJ1-2; 9 nucleotides agree with TRBD1. Germline values: CDR1 MDHEN, CDR2 SYDVKM. CDR3 length equals 15 residues. V was clipped by 2 bases and J by 6 bases; unmatched bases: 7. CDR3 coding DNA: TGTGCCAGCAGTTTACTTACCGGGACAGGGCATGGCTACACCTTC. Its protein is CASSLLTGTGHGYTF.

The genes are TRBV18 and TRBJ2-3; D may be TRBD2 (6 bases). V lost 0 bases and J lost 2, with 12 bases in between. The CDR3 totals 16 residues. In germline, CDR1 is KGHSH, CDR2 LQKENI. The CDR3 region has the DNA TGTGCCAGCTCACCACCGGCGGGGTCCTTCACAGATACGCAGTATTTT. Translating it yields CASSPPAGSFTDTQYF.

The count of this clone is one. The CDR3 is CASRQGGGSNQPQHF. Written as DNA, the CDR3 is TGTGCCAGCAGACAGGGGGGAGGGAGCAATCAGCCCCAGCATTTT. This chain uses TRBV19 with TRBJ1-5; TRBD1 matches 9 bases. The CDR3 has 15 residues. Trimming removed 9 bases from V and 1 base from J; junction bases left unmatched: 7. In germline, CDR1 is LNHDA, CDR2 SQIVND (reference sequence).

The chain recombines TRBV9 with TRBJ2-5; 9 nucleotides match TRBD2. Germline loops: CDR1 SGDLS, CDR2 YYNGEE. This CDR3 has 16 residues. With V trimmed by 2 bases and J by 5 bases, 10 bases remained unmatched. CDR3: CASSVPKTSGEETQYF. The CDR3 DNA reads TGTGCCAGCAGCGTGCCGAAGACTAGCGGTGAGGAGACCCAGTACTTC.

The chain combines TRBV5-6 with TRBJ2-1; 9 bases are a match to TRBD2. The V gene end was trimmed by 4 bases and the J gene end by 6 bases; junction bases not matched to a gene: 8. The CDR3 consists of 15 residues. The V gene's germline CDR1 is SGHDT and CDR2 YYEEEE. The DNA of the CDR3 is TGTGCCAGCAGCATGGGACTAGCTAGTTTCAATGAGCAGTTCTTC. Amino acid sequence: CASSMGLASFNEQFF.

The V and J genes are TRBV30 and TRBJ2-7, with TRBD2 as a possible D gene (6 bases). The ends were cut back, 3 bases at V and 8 bases at J, with 17 bases in the middle. This CDR3 region has 13 residues. CDR1 is GTSNPN, CDR2 SVGIG, per germline (reference sequence). CDR3 sequence: CAWSGSPGVQQYF. CDR3 DNA sequence: TGTGCCTGGAGCGGATCACCGGGAGTACAGCAGTACTTC.

The CDR3 loop is CASSLAGGSSEQYF. The CDR3 DNA follows: TGTGCCAGCAGTTTAGCAGGGGGGTCATCCGAGCAGTACTTC. The chain combines TRBV27 with TRBJ2-7, with a weak D call TRBD1 (7 bases). CDR1 and CDR2 (germline): MNHEY, SMNVEV (reference sequence). The CDR3 is made up of 14 amino acids. V was cut by 2 bases and J by 6 bases, with 14 bases left in between.

V is TRBV9 and J is TRBJ2-1; D not certain. Between the trimmed V and J ends, which lost 4 bases and 0 bases, there was a span of 14 bases. Germline V gene sequence: CDR1 SGDLS, CDR2 YYNGEE. CDR3 length: 16 residues. CDR3 nucleotide sequence: TGTGCCAGCAGCACCTTCTCCCCGAGCTCCTACAATGAGCAGTTCTTC. It encodes CASSTFSPSSYNEQFF.

The chain combines TRBV6-1 with TRBJ1-5; D call uncertain. Germline CDR1 reads MNHNS; CDR2 reads SASEGT. The length of the CDR3 is 18 residues. Trimming removed 2 bases from V and 6 bases from J, with 23 bases in between. This CDR3 is CASSEFFFVGGSGQPQHF. CDR3 bases: TGTGCCAGCAGTGAATTTTTTTTCGTGGGAGGGTCAGGTCAGCCCCAGCATTTT.

This chain uses TRBV28 with TRBJ2-3, with 9 positions matching TRBD1. This CDR3 is 13 amino acids long. Germline CDR1 is MDHEN and CDR2 is SYDVKM. V shed 6 bases and J 3 bases; nucleotides not matched to a gene: 1. This CDR3 reads CASRDRGTDTQYF. CDR3 in DNA: TGTGCCAGCAGAGACAGGGGGACAGATACGCAGTATTTT. The full variable domain, its missing parts supplied by reference TRBV28 and TRBJ2-3, is DVKVTQSSRYLVKRTGEKVFLECVQDMDHENMFWYRQDPGLGLRLIYFSYDVKMKEKGDIPEGYSVSREKKERFSLILESASTNQTSMYLCASRDRGTDTQYFGPGTRLTVL.